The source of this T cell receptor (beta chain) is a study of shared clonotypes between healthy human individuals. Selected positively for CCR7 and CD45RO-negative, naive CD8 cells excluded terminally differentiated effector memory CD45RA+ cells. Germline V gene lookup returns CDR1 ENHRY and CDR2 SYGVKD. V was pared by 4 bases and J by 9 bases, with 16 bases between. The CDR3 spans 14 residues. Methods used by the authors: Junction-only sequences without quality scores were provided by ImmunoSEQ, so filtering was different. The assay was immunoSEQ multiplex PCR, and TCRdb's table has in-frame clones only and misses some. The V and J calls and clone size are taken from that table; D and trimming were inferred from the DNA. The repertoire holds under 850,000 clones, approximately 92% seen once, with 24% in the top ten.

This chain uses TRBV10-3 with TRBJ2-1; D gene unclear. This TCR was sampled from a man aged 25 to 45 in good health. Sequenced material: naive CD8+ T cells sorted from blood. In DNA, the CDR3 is TGTGCCATCAGTGGGGGTCCAGTAGGCGCTGAGCAGTTCTTC. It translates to CAISGGPVGAEQFF.